Listed below are T cell receptor beta chains from one sample, sequenced in a study of T cell changes during pregnancy in multiple sclerosis. The method was immunoSEQ multiplex PCR; TCRdb's version includes in-frame clones alone and lacks a portion of them. This sample has roughly 27,000 clones, with around 90% found just once. The material sequenced was CD4+ T cells from peripheral blood mononuclear cells, taken in the first trimester of pregnancy. The receptors were gathered from a female donor with multiple sclerosis, enrolled in a pregnancy study. The CDR3 runs from the conserved cysteine through the conserved F or W. A D gene is named only where the DNA matches it firmly. Clone size, where shown, is once, few, many, or a class for clones that have expanded.

TRBV11-2,.,TRBJ1-1,.,CASSLLEGTEAFF,TGTGCCAGCAGCTTATTGGAGGGCACTGAAGCTTTCTTT
TRBV19,.,TRBJ1-1,.,CASSTHRVETEAFF,TGTGCCAGTAGTACCCACAGGGTTGAGACTGAAGCTTTCTTT
TRBV7-2,.,TRBJ1-4,.,CASSSTGTSEKLFF,TGTGCCAGCAGTTCCACCGGGACTAGTGAAAAACTGTTTTTT
TRBV7-9,.,TRBJ1-2,.,CASSLSAASNYGYTF,TGTGCCAGCAGCTTGTCCGCGGCGTCTAACTATGGCTACACCTTC
TRBV7-9,.,TRBJ1-2,.,CASSLDRSYGYTF,TGTGCCAGCAGCTTGGATCGGAGCTATGGCTACACCTTC
TRBV15,.,TRBJ1-2,.,CATSRDIEVGYGYTF,TGTGCCACCAGCAGAGATATCGAGGTGGGCTATGGCTACACCTTC
TRBV5-1,TRBD1,TRBJ1-4,.,CASSVTGATNEKLFF,TGCGCCAGCAGCGTCACAGGGGCAACTAATGAAAAACTGTTTTTT
TRBV7-9,TRBD2,TRBJ2-5,.,CASSLVTGLAGGRETQYF,TGTGCCAGCAGCTTAGTCACTGGATTAGCGGGGGGTAGAGAGACCCAGTACTTC
TRBV10-3,TRBD1,TRBJ1-2,.,CAITAGLGTANYGYTF,TGTGCCATCACGGCTGGGCTGGGGACAGCTAACTATGGCTACACCTTC
TRBV4-1,TRBD2,TRBJ2-3,.,CASSQELAGARNTQYF,TGCGCCAGCAGCCAGGAACTAGCGGGGGCAAGGAATACGCAGTATTTT
TRBV9,.,TRBJ2-1,.,CASSVGGYYNEQFF,TGTGCCAGCAGCGTTGGAGGGTACTACAATGAGCAGTTCTTC
TRBV10-2,.,TRBJ1-1,.,CASSLQAGYTEAFF,TGCGCCAGCAGTCTCCAGGCAGGGTATACTGAAGCTTTCTTT
TRBV5-1,TRBD2,TRBJ2-1,.,CASSLVISGGQEQFF,TGCGCCAGCAGCTTGGTTATCTCGGGGGGGCAGGAGCAGTTCTTC
TRBV6-1,.,TRBJ1-1,.,CATTGWKNTEAFF,TGTGCCACAACAGGGTGGAAGAACACTGAAGCTTTCTTT
TRBV27,TRBD1,TRBJ2-7,.,CASSRTGKYEQYF,TGTGCCAGCAGTCGGACAGGGAAATACGAGCAGTACTTC
TRBV28,.,TRBJ2-7,once,CASIPGTDLYEQYF,TGTGCCAGCATACCCGGGACTGATCTCTACGAGCAGTACTTC
TRBV19,TRBD2,TRBJ2-3,.,CASTLLAGGPGTQYF,TGTGCCAGTACCCTTCTAGCGGGGGGGCCGGGTACGCAGTATTTT
TRBV10-3,.,TRBJ1-5,few,CAISDRRQGGQPQHF,TGTGCCATCAGTGACCGGCGGCAGGGCGGACAGCCCCAGCATTTT
TRBV28,.,TRBJ1-1,.,CASSLPPQELNTEAFF,TGTGCCAGCAGTTTACCACCACAGGAGCTAAACACTGAAGCTTTCTTT
TRBV28,.,TRBJ1-1,.,CASSFRGGYDTEAFF,TGTGCCAGCAGTTTCAGAGGCGGATATGACACTGAAGCTTTCTTT
TRBV28,.,TRBJ1-4,.,CASSRRVANEKLFF,TGTGCCAGCAGTCGCAGGGTTGCTAATGAAAAACTGTTTTTT
TRBV19,.,TRBJ1-1,.,CATRGRGATGTEAFF,TGTGCCACCCGAGGGCGGGGGGCGACGGGCACTGAAGCTTTCTTT
TRBV5-4,TRBD2,TRBJ2-3,.,CASSRRIAGVTDTQYF,TGTGCCAGCAGCCGCCGGATAGCGGGGGTAACAGATACGCAGTATTTT
TRBV18,.,TRBJ1-1,.,CASSPRAAGTEAFF,TGTGCCAGCTCACCCCGGGCCGCGGGCACTGAAGCTTTCTTT
TRBV29-1,TRBD1,TRBJ2-5,once,CSVEWWDRDQETQYF,TGCAGCGTTGAATGGTGGGACAGGGACCAAGAGACCCAGTACTTC
TRBV30,TRBD1,TRBJ2-7,.,CAWSVGNNRGFRDEQYF,TGTGCCTGGAGTGTGGGGAACAACAGGGGATTTCGGGACGAGCAGTACTTC
TRBV2,.,TRBJ2-5,.,CASSFAGQETQYF,TGTGCCAGCAGTTTCGCGGGCCAAGAGACCCAGTACTTC